The 30 T cell receptor beta chains below were found in one sample sequenced in a study of T cells in Graves' hyperthyroidism and ophthalmopathy. RNA transcripts provided the source from which TCR beta CDR3 regions were amplified. Using the HTBI primer set, a first-round RT-PCR was run on the TCR CDR3. TCRdb redid the calling of the multiplex PCR reads with MiXCR, one entry per CDR3 protein. The table has a few hundred thousand distinct CDR3 sequences, 14% seen once. The sequenced material came from blood. The receptors derive from a woman in her thirties with Graves' hyperthyroidism that later progressed to Graves' ophthalmopathy.

This clonotype has at least ten counts. This chain joins TRBV12-3 or TRBV12-4 and TRBJ2-5, with D unresolved. Trimming took off 3 bases at V and 2 bases at J, with 10 bases between the two ends. The CDR3 extends over 14 amino acids. For the CDR3, the DNA is TGTGCCAGCAGTTTTGCTGGCTCTCAAGAGACCCAGTACTTC. This translates into CASSFAGSQETQYF.

Ten or more counts support this clonotype. The chain joins TRBV20-1 to TRBJ1-1, with 7 bases fitting TRBD1. The V segment lost 2 bases and the J segment 5 bases; nucleotides outside the gene matches: 5. CDR3 length: 13 amino acids. In germline, CDR1 is DFQATT, CDR2 SNEGSKA (reference sequence). The CDR3 DNA sequence: TGCAGTGCTAGACCGGACAGGATGACTGAAGCTTTCTTT. Translating gives CSARPDRMTEAFF.

This clonotype was recorded many times. The chain is built from TRBV9 and TRBJ2-7; D is unclear. The CDR3 contains 13 residues. Germline CDR1 and CDR2: SGDLS and YYNGEE. With 0 bases removed from V and 6 bases from J, the gap between germline ends came to 10 bases. The CDR3 spells CASSVARASEQYF. CDR3 coding DNA: TGTGCCAGCAGCGTAGCTAGAGCGTCCGAGCAGTACTTC.

This clonotype was seen a handful of times. This chain links TRBV29-1 with TRBJ2-1; D not resolved. The CDR3 loop spans 13 amino acids. Germline CDR1 SQVTM, CDR2 ANQGSEA. Trimming cost V 4 bases and J 4 bases, with 11 bases left between them. CDR3 amino acids: CSVVSGIYNEQFF. The CDR3, as DNA: TGCAGCGTTGTGTCCGGAATATACAATGAGCAGTTCTTC.

The chain recombines TRBV7-2 with TRBJ2-7; TRBD2 agrees at 9 bases. CDR1 is SGHTA and CDR2 is FQGNSA in the germline V gene. Trimming cost V 1 base and J 3 bases; bases outside gene matches: 10. CDR3 length: 17 amino acids. The CDR3 region is CASSLGGGASGNYEQYF. The CDR3 nucleotides read TGTGCCAGCAGCTTAGGAGGGGGGGCTAGCGGGAACTACGAGCAGTACTTC.

The chain combines TRBV25-1 with TRBJ1-6, with 8 nucleotides matching TRBD1. The CDR3 is 15 amino acids. Germline V gives CDR1 MGHDK, CDR2 SYGVNS. The ends lost 6 bases at V and 3 bases at J; junction bases unmatched: 4. CDR3 region: CASRGQAFYNSPLHF. CDR3 nucleotides: TGTGCCAGCAGGGGACAGGCCTTCTATAATTCACCCCTCCACTTT.

The sample holds many counts of this clonotype. This chain uses TRBV12-3 or TRBV12-4 with TRBJ1-2; 12 bases map to TRBD1. CDR3 length: 17 residues. V shed 7 bases, J shed 3 bases, and the junction held 12 bases outside the gene matches. CDR3 loop: CASIFPGTGGAHYGYTF. DNA of the CDR3: TGTGCCAGCATCTTTCCCGGGACAGGGGGCGCACACTATGGCTACACCTTC.

This clonotype came up many times. The rearrangement joins TRBV19 to TRBJ1-1, with D possibly being TRBD1 (6 bases). The CDR3 sequence is 15 residues long. Trimming cost V 5 bases and J 0 bases, with 13 bases left between them. Germline assignment: CDR1 LNHDA and CDR2 SQIVND (reference sequence). CDR3 in amino acids: CASSPNTGLNTEAFF. The CDR3 bases are TGTGCCAGTAGTCCAAACACAGGGCTGAACACTGAAGCTTTCTTT. The full variable domain, its missing parts supplied by reference TRBV19 and TRBJ1-1, is DGGITQSPKYLFRKEGQNVTLSCEQNLNHDAMYWYRQDPGQGLRLIYYSQIVNDFQKGDIAEGYSVSREKKESFPLTVTSAQKNPTAFYLCASSPNTGLNTEAFFGQGTRLTVV.

This clonotype was observed a few times. The chain joins TRBV9 to TRBJ2-7, with TRBD1 as a possible D gene (5 bases). Trimming removed 2 bases from V and 2 bases from J, with 14 bases in between. The germline CDR1 and CDR2 sequences are SGDLS and YYNGEE. This CDR3 spans 15 amino acids. The DNA for the CDR3 is TGTGCCAGCAGCGTTGGTCCGACAGACACCTACGAGCAGTACTTC. Translated, it gives CASSVGPTDTYEQYF.

This clonotype was counted many times. The chain joins TRBV20-1 to TRBJ2-1; 7 bases are a match to TRBD2. CDR3 length: 14 residues. The V gene end was trimmed by 4 bases and the J gene end by 9 bases; junction bases not matched to a gene: 12. Looked up from germline, CDR1 is DFQATT and CDR2 is SNEGSKA (reference sequence). The CDR3 loop reads CSATLAKRSSEQFF. CDR3 DNA sequence: TGCAGTGCTACACTAGCGAAAAGGTCGAGTGAGCAGTTCTTC.

This clonotype has only a few counts. In nucleotides, the CDR3 is TGTGCCAGCAGTTTACAGGGTCACAATGGCTACACCTTC. Residues: CASSLQGHNGYTF. This chain uses TRBV6-1 with TRBJ1-2; maybe TRBD1 (6 bases). Trimming shortened V by 5 bases and J by 6 bases, and 13 bases separated the two germline ends. CDR1 is MNHNS, CDR2 SASEGT, per germline. The CDR3 contains 13 residues.

Ten or more counts support this clonotype. The gene calls are TRBV3-1 and TRBJ2-1; 9 bases fit TRBD2. Germline V CDR1 and CDR2: LGHDT, YNNKEL (reference sequence). The CDR3 is 17 amino acids. Losses at the gene ends were 1 base for V and 2 bases for J; bases not matched to a gene: 6. Written as DNA, the CDR3 is TGTGCCAGCAGCCAAGGTGTCACTAGCGGGCCCTACAATGAGCAGTTCTTC. It encodes CASSQGVTSGPYNEQFF.

V and J are TRBV5-6 and TRBJ2-2; D remains ambiguous. Germline values: CDR1 SGHDT, CDR2 YYEEEE. CDR3 length: 16 residues. Trimming shortened V by 1 base and J by 0 bases, and 10 bases separated the two germline ends. The CDR3 here is CASSLFTKSNTGELFF. The CDR3 DNA reads as TGTGCCAGCAGCTTGTTTACTAAATCGAACACCGGGGAGCTGTTTTTT.

This sequence joins TRBV20-1 and TRBJ1-1, with TRBD1 matching 11 bases. The CDR3 has 17 residues. CDR1 is DFQATT, CDR2 SNEGSKA, per germline (reference sequence). V lost 4 bases, J lost 1 base, and 11 bases stayed unmatched. For the CDR3, the DNA is TGCAGTGCTATAGGGACAGGGGGTGGTTTGGAGAACACTGAAGCTTTCTTT. Translating gives CSAIGTGGGLENTEAFF.

Details on this clonotype: Given a much more abundant clone one base away, this may be a read error. This chain connects TRBV27 to TRBJ2-1; 13 nucleotides line up with TRBD2. CDR3 size: 16 residues. CDR1 is MNHEY and CDR2 is SMNVEV in the germline V gene (reference sequence). The CDR3 spells CASGFLLAGGPGEQFF. CDR3 bases: TGTGCCAGCGGTTTTTTACTAGCGGGAGGGCCAGGTGAGCAGTTCTTC.

The rearrangement joins TRBV4-1 to TRBJ1-2, with D possibly being TRBD1 (6 bases). Germline lookup yields CDR1 MGHRA and CDR2 YSYEKL. The length of the CDR3 is 15 residues. The V and J ends lost 1 base and 6 bases respectively, with 15 bases between them. The CDR3 here is CASSQVGTRANGYTF. CDR3 DNA sequence: TGCGCCAGCAGCCAAGTCGGGACAAGGGCAAATGGCTACACCTTC.

This chain uses TRBV6-2 or TRBV6-3 with TRBJ1-1, with D possibly matching TRBD1 (6 bases). Deletions cut 5 bases from V and 3 bases from J, with 13 bases between. Germline V gene lookup returns CDR1 MNHEY and CDR2 SVGEGT. The CDR3 consists of 14 residues. This CDR3 reads CASSPGGRDTEAFF. In nucleotides, the CDR3 is TGTGCCAGCAGTCCCGGGGGGCGCGACACTGAAGCTTTCTTT.

At least ten counts were recorded for this clonotype. The chain employs TRBV7-9 and TRBJ1-1; unclear D gene. The CDR3 covers 15 residues. Germline V lookup: CDR1 SEHNR, CDR2 FQNEAQ (reference sequence). Trimming took 3 bases from V and 3 from J, leaving 14 bases between them. The CDR3 loop is CASSFPLVLDTEAFF. For the CDR3, the DNA is TGTGCCAGCAGCTTCCCCCTAGTACTGGACACTGAAGCTTTCTTT.

This clonotype was detected only a few times. The J gene is TRBJ2-5, the V gene TRBV20-1; TRBD2 is a possible D gene (5 bases). The CDR3 covers 13 residues. Germline CDR1 reads DFQATT; CDR2 reads SNEGSKA (reference sequence). V lost 3 bases and J 4 bases, leaving 12 bases between the germline ends. The CDR3 bases are TGCAGTGCTAGGGGCGAGGGTCCAGAGACCCAGTACTTC. It is translated as CSARGEGPETQYF.

This clonotype was seen only a few times. V and J are TRBV4-2 and TRBJ2-1; D is undetermined. Trimming pared 0 bases from V and 7 bases from J, leaving 13 bases between. The CDR3 is made up of 15 amino acids. Germline V gene sequence: CDR1 LGHNA, CDR2 YNFKEQ. CDR3 in DNA: TGTGCCAGCAGCCAAGATAGGTTCATTACAAATGAGCAGTTCTTC. It translates to CASSQDRFITNEQFF.

A few counts support this clonotype. This chain uses TRBV2 with TRBJ1-2; D gene ambiguous. V was cut by 2 bases and J by 9 bases, with 13 bases left in between. This CDR3 has 13 residues. Germline values: CDR1 SNHLY, CDR2 FYNNEI. As DNA, the CDR3 is TGTGCCAGCAGTGAAAACAGCCCTATGCGCTACACCTTC. Its translation is CASSENSPMRYTF.

In this sample, this clonotype turned up a few times. This sequence joins TRBV20-1 and TRBJ2-7; 7 bases line up with TRBD2. Trimming removed 3 bases from V and 5 bases from J; junction bases left unmatched: 4. Germline V CDR1 and CDR2: DFQATT, SNEGSKA (reference sequence). CDR3 size: 12 residues. For the CDR3, the DNA is TGCAGTGCTAGCGGGAGGTTTGACGAGCAGTACTTC. This codes for CSASGRFDEQYF.

V is TRBV11-1 and J is TRBJ2-5, with D unclear. Looked up from germline, CDR1 is SGHAT and CDR2 is FQDESV (reference sequence). The CDR3 covers 13 residues. The V gene lost 6 bases and the J gene lost 1 base, with 9 bases spanning the gap. The CDR3 coding sequence is TGTGCCAGCAGTTCACAGCCCCAAGAGACCCAGTACTTC. Its translation is CASSSQPQETQYF.

This clonotype was detected only a few times. This chain uses TRBV7-9 with TRBJ2-7, with D maybe TRBD1 (6 bases). Trimming cost V 4 bases and J 7 bases, with 20 bases left between them. The germline V gene has CDR1 SEHNR and CDR2 FQNEAQ (reference sequence). The CDR3 covers 15 residues. The CDR3 region is CASSSRTEARGEQYF. CDR3 nucleotide sequence: TGTGCCAGCAGCTCAAGGACAGAGGCCAGGGGAGAGCAGTACTTC.

This clonotype was counted many times. V is TRBV3-1 and J is TRBJ2-7; 7 bases line up with TRBD1. The CDR3 length is 13 residues. Germline CDR1 and CDR2: LGHDT and YNNKEL (reference sequence). The trim removed 4 bases at V and 0 bases at J, leaving 0 bases unmatched. The CDR3 coding sequence is TGTGCCAGCAGCCGACAGGGCTCCTACGAGCAGTACTTC. As protein: CASSRQGSYEQYF.

This clonotype was found many times. CDR3 loop: CASSPPGTPRGYTF. The CDR3 DNA reads TGTGCCAGCTCACCGCCGGGAACCCCGCGGGGCTACACCTTC. This rearrangement joins TRBV18 to TRBJ1-2; D gene uncertain. Trimming left V 3 bases short and J 8 bases short, with 16 bases between. This CDR3 is built from 14 residues. CDR1 KGHSH and CDR2 LQKENI come from the germline V gene.

In its sample, this clonotype was seen many times. CDR3 in DNA: TGTGCCAGCAGCGCAGCAACCTCCCGGGAGGGGAACATTCAGTACTTC. Residues: CASSAATSREGNIQYF. The chain recombines TRBV11-2 with TRBJ2-4, with 8 bases fitting TRBD2. The germline V gene has CDR1 SGHAT and CDR2 FQNNGV. CDR3 length: 16 residues. J was trimmed by 7 bases and V by 5 bases; bases with no gene match: 13. The full variable domain, completed using reference TRBV11-2 and TRBJ2-4, is EAGVAQSPRYKIIEKRQSVAFWCNPISGHATLYWYQQILGQGPKLLIQFQNNGVVDDSQLPKDRFSAERLKGVDSTLKIQPAKLEDSAVYLCASSAATSREGNIQYFGAGTRLSVL.

In this sample, this clonotype turned up a few times. This rearrangement joins TRBV29-1 to TRBJ2-7, with TRBD1 matching 9 bases. Germline CDR1 SQVTM, CDR2 ANQGSEA. V shed 4 bases and J 2 bases; nucleotides not matched to a gene: 3. The length of the CDR3 is 13 residues. The CDR3 DNA reads TGCAGCGTTGGGGGGACAGGGCCCTACGAGCAGTACTTC. It yields the protein CSVGGTGPYEQYF.

The chain uses TRBV29-1 and TRBJ1-1; 7 bases are a match to TRBD1. CDR1 SQVTM and CDR2 ANQGSEA come from the germline V gene. The CDR3 totals 12 residues. The V gene end was trimmed by 6 bases and the J gene end by 1 base; junction bases not matched to a gene: 2. The DNA for the CDR3 is TGCAGCGTCGACAGGGAGAACACTGAAGCTTTCTTT. Amino acid sequence: CSVDRENTEAFF.

Concerning this clonotype itself: Possible read error: a much larger clone is one base away. The chain uses TRBV7-9 and TRBJ1-1; no reliable D call. The CDR3 has 12 amino acids. Trimming stripped 3 bases from V and 4 bases from J, with 6 bases between. Looked up from germline, CDR1 is SEHNR and CDR2 is FQNEAQ (reference sequence). Here the CDR3 DNA reads TGTGCCAGCAGCTTTCCATCCACTGAAGCTTTCTTT. It specifies CASSFPSTEAFF.